This T cell receptor (beta chain) was observed in a study of T cell responses to AZD1222 COVID-19 vaccine. Study observations and caveats: Spike-specific TCR breadth and depth were elevated following two AZD1222 doses. Clonal diversity may have been underestimated, and the donors were mostly white British, with more females than males.

Remarks on this clone: Its antigen is as yet unknown.

Method: immunoSEQ multiplex PCR; TCRdb's copy keeps in-frame clones and lacks some. Of over 100,000 clones in the sample, about 87% were seen once. The CDR3 sequence is 16 residues long. Trimming pared 6 bases from V and 1 base from J, leaving 17 bases between. Germline V gene sequence: CDR1 ENHRY, CDR2 SYGVKD. The starting material was peripheral blood, obtained 28 days after the second AZD1222 dose. The chain uses TRBV10-3 and TRBJ2-3; D is possibly TRBD1 (5 bases). The TCR originated in an adult who received the AZD1222 COVID-19 vaccine. CDR3 DNA: TGTGCCATCAGCTCCAACACAGGAAGTGGCACAGATACGCAGTATTTT. Protein product: CAISSNTGSGTDTQYF.